A single sample is the source of the 3 T cell receptor beta chains below, sequenced in a study of breast tumors, draining lymph nodes, adjacent tissues. The lymph nodes were axillary draining lymph nodes from breast cancer patients. TCRdb analysed the multiplex PCR reads with MiXCR anew, one entry per CDR3 protein. The sample yields 100,000 to 150,000 distinct CDR3 sequences, approximately 20% seen once. Source material: axillary lymph node tissue. These receptors all come from a female donor with breast cancer. Some clones in this sample may be carry-over from other donors' samples.

This clonotype was detected ten times or more. This chain links TRBV12-3 or TRBV12-4 with TRBJ1-2; D uncertain. CDR3 length: 13 amino acids. Trimming pared 2 bases from V and 0 bases from J, leaving 4 bases between. CDR3: CASSLSTNYGYTF. The CDR3 DNA reads as TGTGCCAGCAGTTTATCCACTAACTATGGCTACACCTTC.

This clonotype was counted ten times or more. The junction and the germline gene differ at one end; a read error may be behind it. The chain combines TRBV29-1 with TRBJ2-3, with TRBD2 matching over 8 bases. The CDR3 has 15 residues. Germline values: CDR1 SQVTM, CDR2 ANQGSEA. The CDR3 loop reads CSVEGSSGSTNTQYF. In nucleotides, the CDR3 is TGCAGCGTTGAAGGGTCTAGCGGGTCCACAAATACGCAGTATTTT.

The rearrangement uses TRBV4-1 and TRBJ1-1, with D hard to call. CDR3 length: 14 amino acids. The ends were cut back, 4 bases at V and 3 bases at J, with 12 bases in the middle. The germline gives CDR1 MGHRA, CDR2 YSYEKL. The CDR3 region is CASSPISQDTEAFF. Written as DNA, the CDR3 is TGCGCCAGCAGCCCCATATCCCAGGACACTGAAGCTTTCTTT.